The sequence of this T cell receptor beta chain was determined in a study of blood T cell repertoires in COVID-19. Profiling relied on immunoSEQ multiplex PCR, and the TCRdb table lists in-frame clones only, not all of them. The table records 200,000 to 250,000 clones, 85% to 90% of them present only once. This CDR3 spans 15 amino acids. In germline, CDR1 is SGHTA, CDR2 FQGNSA. V dropped 5 bases and J dropped 3 bases, with 17 bases sitting between them. The V call is TRBV7-2, the J call TRBJ2-7; D is perhaps TRBD2 (6 bases). The source is a man under 40 who had been exposed to COVID-19. Sequenced sample: PBMCs or T cells enriched from blood (not recorded which). The CDR3 region is CASSPRERGIYEQYF. The DNA for the CDR3 is TGTGCCAGCAGCCCACGGGAGCGAGGCATCTACGAGCAGTACTTC.